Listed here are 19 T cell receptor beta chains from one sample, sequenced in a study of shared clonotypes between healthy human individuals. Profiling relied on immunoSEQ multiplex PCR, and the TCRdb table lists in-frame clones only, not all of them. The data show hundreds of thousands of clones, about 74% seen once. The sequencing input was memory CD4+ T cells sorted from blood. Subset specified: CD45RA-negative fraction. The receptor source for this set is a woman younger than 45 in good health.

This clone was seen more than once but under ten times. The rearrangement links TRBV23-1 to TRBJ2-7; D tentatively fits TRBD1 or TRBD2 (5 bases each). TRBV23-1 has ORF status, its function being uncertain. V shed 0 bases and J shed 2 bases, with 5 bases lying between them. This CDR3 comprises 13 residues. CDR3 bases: TGCGCCAGCAGTCAATCGGGGGCCTACGAGCAGTACTTC. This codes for CASSQSGAYEQYF.

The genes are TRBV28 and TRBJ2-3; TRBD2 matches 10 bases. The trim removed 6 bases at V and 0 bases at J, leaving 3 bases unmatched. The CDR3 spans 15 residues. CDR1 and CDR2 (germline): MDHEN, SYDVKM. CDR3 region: CASSGLAESTDTQYF. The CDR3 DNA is TGTGCCAGCAGCGGACTAGCGGAGAGCACAGATACGCAGTATTTT.

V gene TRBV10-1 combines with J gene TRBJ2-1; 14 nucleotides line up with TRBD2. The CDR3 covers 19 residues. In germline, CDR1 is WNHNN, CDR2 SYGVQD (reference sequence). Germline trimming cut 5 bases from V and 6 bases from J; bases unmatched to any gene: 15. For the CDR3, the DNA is TGCGCCAGCAGTAATAGACTAGCGGGAGGGCCCATAGGTGGCAATGAGCAGTTCTTC. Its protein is CASSNRLAGGPIGGNEQFF.

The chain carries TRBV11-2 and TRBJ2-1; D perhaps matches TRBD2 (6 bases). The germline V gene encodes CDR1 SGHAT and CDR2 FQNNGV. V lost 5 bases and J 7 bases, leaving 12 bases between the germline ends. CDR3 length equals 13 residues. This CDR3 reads CASSQGLLNEQFF. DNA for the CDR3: TGTGCCAGCAGCCAGGGACTCCTAAATGAGCAGTTCTTC.

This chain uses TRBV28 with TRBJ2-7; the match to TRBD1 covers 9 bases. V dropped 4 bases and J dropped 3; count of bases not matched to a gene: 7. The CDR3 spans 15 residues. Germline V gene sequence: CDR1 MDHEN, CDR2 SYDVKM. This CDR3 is CASSSTGGRFYEQYF. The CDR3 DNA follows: TGTGCCAGCAGTTCGACAGGGGGTAGATTCTACGAGCAGTACTTC.

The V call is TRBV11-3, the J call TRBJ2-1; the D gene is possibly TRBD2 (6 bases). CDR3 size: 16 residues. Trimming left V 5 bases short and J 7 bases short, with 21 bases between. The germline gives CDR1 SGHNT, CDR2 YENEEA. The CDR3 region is CASSQKQMSGVNEQFF. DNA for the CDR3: TGTGCCAGCAGCCAAAAACAAATGTCGGGAGTAAATGAGCAGTTCTTC.

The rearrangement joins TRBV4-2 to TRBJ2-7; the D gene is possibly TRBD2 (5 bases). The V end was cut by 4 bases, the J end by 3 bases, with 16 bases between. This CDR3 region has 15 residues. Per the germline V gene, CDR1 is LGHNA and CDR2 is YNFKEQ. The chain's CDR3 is CASSRRGELDYEQYF. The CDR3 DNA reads TGTGCCAGCAGCCGCCGTGGGGAGCTCGACTACGAGCAGTACTTC.

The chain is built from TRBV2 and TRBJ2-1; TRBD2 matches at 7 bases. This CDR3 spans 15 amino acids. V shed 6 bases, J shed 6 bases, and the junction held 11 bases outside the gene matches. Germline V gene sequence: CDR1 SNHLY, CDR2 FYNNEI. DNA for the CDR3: TGTGCCAGCAGCAACCCCGTCGGCGGGAGCAATGAGCAGTTCTTC. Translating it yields CASSNPVGGSNEQFF.

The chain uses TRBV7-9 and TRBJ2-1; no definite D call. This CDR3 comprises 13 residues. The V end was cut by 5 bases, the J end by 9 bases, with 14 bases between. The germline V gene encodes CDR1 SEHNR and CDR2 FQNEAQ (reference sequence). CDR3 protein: CASSALWAAEQFF. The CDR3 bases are TGTGCCAGCAGCGCCCTCTGGGCCGCTGAGCAGTTCTTC.

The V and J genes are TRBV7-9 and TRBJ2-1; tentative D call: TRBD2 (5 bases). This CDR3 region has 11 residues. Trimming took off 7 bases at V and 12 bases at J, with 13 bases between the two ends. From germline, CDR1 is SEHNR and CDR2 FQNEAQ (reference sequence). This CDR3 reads CASIRDVVQFF. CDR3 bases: TGTGCCAGCATCCGGGATGTGGTGCAGTTCTTC. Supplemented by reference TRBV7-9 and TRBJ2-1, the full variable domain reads DTGVSQNPRHKITKRGQNVTFRCDPISEHNRLYWYRQTLGQGPEFLTYFQNEAQLEKSRLLSDRFSAERPKGSFSTLEIQRTEQGDSAMYLCASIRDVVQFFGPGTRLTVL.

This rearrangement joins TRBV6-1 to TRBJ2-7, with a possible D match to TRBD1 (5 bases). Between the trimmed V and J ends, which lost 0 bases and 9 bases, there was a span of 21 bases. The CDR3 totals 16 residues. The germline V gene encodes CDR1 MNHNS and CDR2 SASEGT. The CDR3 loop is CASSEAGAGKNVGQYF. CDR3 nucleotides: TGTGCCAGCAGTGAAGCTGGGGCAGGGAAAAACGTCGGGCAGTACTTC.

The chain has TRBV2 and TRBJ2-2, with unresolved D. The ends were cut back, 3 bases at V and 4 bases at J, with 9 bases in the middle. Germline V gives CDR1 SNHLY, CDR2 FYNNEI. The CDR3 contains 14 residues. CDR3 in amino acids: CASSDYRSTGELFF. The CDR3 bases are TGTGCCAGCAGTGATTATCGGAGCACCGGGGAGCTGTTTTTT.

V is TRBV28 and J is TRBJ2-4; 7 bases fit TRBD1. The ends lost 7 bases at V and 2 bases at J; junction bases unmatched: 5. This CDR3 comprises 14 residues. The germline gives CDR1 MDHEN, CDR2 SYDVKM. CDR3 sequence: CASNGQVPKNIQYF. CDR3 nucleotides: TGTGCCAGCAACGGACAGGTCCCCAAAAACATTCAGTACTTC.

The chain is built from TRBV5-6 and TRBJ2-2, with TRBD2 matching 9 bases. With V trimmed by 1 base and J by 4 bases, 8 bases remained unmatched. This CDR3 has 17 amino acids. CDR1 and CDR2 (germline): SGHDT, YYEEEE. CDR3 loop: CASSLMLAGRSTGELFF. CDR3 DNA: TGTGCCAGCAGCTTGATGCTAGCGGGACGGAGCACCGGGGAGCTGTTTTTT.

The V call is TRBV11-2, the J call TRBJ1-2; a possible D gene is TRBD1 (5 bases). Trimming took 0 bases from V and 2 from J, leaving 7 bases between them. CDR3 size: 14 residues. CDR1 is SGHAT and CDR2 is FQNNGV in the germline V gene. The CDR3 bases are TGTGCCAGCAGCTTAGACAGGGCCAACTATGGCTACACCTTC. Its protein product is CASSLDRANYGYTF.

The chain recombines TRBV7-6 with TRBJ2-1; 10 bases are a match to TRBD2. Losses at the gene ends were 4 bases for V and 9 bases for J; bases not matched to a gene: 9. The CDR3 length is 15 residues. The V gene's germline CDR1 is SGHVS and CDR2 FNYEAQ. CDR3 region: CASSSLTSGYTEQFF. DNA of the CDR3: TGTGCCAGCAGCTCCCTGACTAGCGGGTATACTGAGCAGTTCTTC.

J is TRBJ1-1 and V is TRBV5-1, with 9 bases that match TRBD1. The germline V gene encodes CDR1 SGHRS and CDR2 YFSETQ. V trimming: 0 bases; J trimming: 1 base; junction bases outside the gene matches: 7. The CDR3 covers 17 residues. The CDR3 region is CASSLAPTGGANTEAFF. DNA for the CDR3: TGCGCCAGCAGCTTGGCCCCAACAGGGGGCGCGAACACTGAAGCTTTCTTT.

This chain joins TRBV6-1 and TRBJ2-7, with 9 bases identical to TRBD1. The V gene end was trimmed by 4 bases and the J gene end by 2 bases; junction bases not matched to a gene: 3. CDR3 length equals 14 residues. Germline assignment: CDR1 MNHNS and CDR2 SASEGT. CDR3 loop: CASSAHRGPYEQYF. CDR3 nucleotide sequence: TGTGCCAGCAGTGCGCACAGGGGGCCCTACGAGCAGTACTTC.

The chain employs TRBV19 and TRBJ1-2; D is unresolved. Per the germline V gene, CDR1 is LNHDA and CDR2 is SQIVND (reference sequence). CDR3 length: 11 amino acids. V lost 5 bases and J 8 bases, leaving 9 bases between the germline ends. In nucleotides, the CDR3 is TGTGCCAGTAGTTGGGCCTGGGGCTACACCTTC. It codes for CASSWAWGYTF.